Each of the 17 T cell receptor beta chains below was sequenced from the same sample in a study of T-cell reconstitution after alpha-beta-depleted transplantation in children. During its preparation, the TCRbeta library received unique molecular identifiers. TCRdb re-called the PCR reads through MiXCR, storing one row per CDR3 protein. The sample lists about 580,000 distinct CDR3 sequences; more than 20% were seen once. Here the sequenced sample was PBMCs, mostly from graft donor cells, taken 360 days after TCRalphabeta/CD19-depleted stem cell transplant. The receptors come from a boy younger than two who had a stem cell transplant for acute myeloid leukemia, so the T cells may come from the graft donor.

V usage is TRBV5-1 and J usage is TRBJ1-2, with D possibly matching TRBD1 (5 bases). Trimming removed 0 bases from V and 8 bases from J, with 14 bases in between. Germline-derived CDR1 and CDR2 are SGHRS and YFSETQ. The CDR3 has 14 residues. This CDR3 is CASSLVGTGEGYTF. The CDR3 DNA sequence: TGCGCCAGCAGCTTGGTAGGGACCGGAGAGGGCTACACCTTC.

This clonotype was counted ten times or more. V and J are TRBV13 and TRBJ2-7, with D unresolved. The length of the CDR3 is 14 residues. Per germline, CDR1 PRHDT and CDR2 FYEKMQ (reference sequence). V was trimmed by 5 bases and J by 3 bases, leaving 14 bases between them. DNA of the CDR3: TGTGCCAGCAGCCTCAACCGACTCCACTACGAGCAGTACTTC. It is translated as CASSLNRLHYEQYF.

The table lists this clonotype with a few counts. V usage is TRBV5-1 and J usage is TRBJ2-2; a weak D match, TRBD1 (6 bases). V shed 5 bases and J shed 7 bases, with 12 bases lying between them. The CDR3 consists of 13 residues. Germline assignment: CDR1 SGHRS and CDR2 YFSETQ. The CDR3 region has the DNA TGCGCCAGCAGTTCCACAGGGATCGGGGAGCTGTTTTTT. It specifies CASSSTGIGELFF.

The chain has TRBV7-2 and TRBJ2-7; tentatively, D is TRBD1 (5 bases). With 3 bases removed from V and 3 bases from J, the gap between germline ends came to 12 bases. Per germline, CDR1 SGHTA and CDR2 FQGNSA. CDR3 length: 14 residues. CDR3 bases: TGTGCCAGCAGCTTTCTTCAGGGTGTCTACGAGCAGTACTTC. This translates into CASSFLQGVYEQYF.

This clonotype has a handful of counts. The rearrangement joins TRBV20-1 to TRBJ2-5; D perhaps matches TRBD2 (5 bases). With 5 bases removed from V and 8 bases from J, the gap between germline ends came to 9 bases. CDR3 length equals 10 residues. Germline V gives CDR1 DFQATT, CDR2 SNEGSKA (reference sequence). CDR3 bases: TGCAGTGCTGGGAGCAGAACCCAGTACTTC. It translates to CSAGSRTQYF.

This sequence joins TRBV15 and TRBJ2-5; perhaps D is TRBD1 or TRBD2 (6 bases each). Germline CDR1 reads LNHNV; CDR2 reads YYDKDF (reference sequence). The CDR3 extends over 14 amino acids. The V end was cut by 5 bases, the J end by 4 bases, with 14 bases between. The CDR3 DNA is TGTGCCACCAGCGGTCGGAGGGGGGCAGAGACCCAGTACTTC. Translating it yields CATSGRRGAETQYF. The full variable domain, rest sourced from reference TRBV15 and TRBJ2-5, is DAMVIQNPRYQVTQFGKPVTLSCSQTLNHNVMYWYQQKSSQAPKLLFHYYDKDFNNEADTPDNFQSRRPNTSFCFLDIRSPGLGDTAMYLCATSGRRGAETQYFGPGTRLLVL.

In its sample, this clonotype was seen a few times. The J gene is TRBJ2-6, the V gene TRBV20-1, with D perhaps TRBD1 or TRBD2 (6 bases each). The germline V and J ends were trimmed by 3 bases and 4 bases, with 22 bases remaining between them. The CDR3 totals 18 residues. Germline CDR1 is DFQATT and CDR2 is SNEGSKA (reference sequence). The CDR3: CSASNAGHPLGGANVLTF. Here the CDR3 DNA reads TGCAGTGCTAGCAATGCGGGACATCCCTTAGGCGGGGCCAACGTCCTGACTTTC.

Many counts were recorded for this clonotype. This may stem from a read error, because a much larger clone lies one nucleotide away. V gene TRBV6-5 combines with J gene TRBJ2-5; a possible D gene is TRBD2 (5 bases). CDR1 and CDR2 (germline): MNHEY, SVGAGI. The CDR3 covers 12 residues. Trimming left V 0 bases short and J 7 bases short, with 6 bases between. DNA of the CDR3: TGTGCCAGCAGTTACTCGGGAGCGACCCAGTACTTC. This gives the protein CASSYSGATQYF.

This clonotype was detected many times. The genes are TRBV24-1 and TRBJ2-1; 7 bases align to TRBD2. The junction had 2 bases not matched to a gene; V was cut back by 9 bases and J by 1 base. CDR3 length: 13 amino acids. CDR1 and CDR2 (germline): KGHDR, SFDVKD. CDR3: CATGEGSYNEQFF. CDR3 DNA: TGTGCCACCGGGGAGGGGTCCTACAATGAGCAGTTCTTC.

A single count supports this clonotype. The rearrangement uses TRBV7-8 and TRBJ2-7; a weak D match, TRBD1 (6 bases). CDR3 length: 15 residues. Trimming shortened V by 8 bases and J by 2 bases, and 19 bases separated the two germline ends. Germline CDR1 SGHVS, CDR2 FQNEAQ. CDR3 bases: TGTGCCAGCCAGGCAGGGGCCTCGAATGCCTACGAGCAGTACTTC. As protein: CASQAGASNAYEQYF.

This clonotype was detected ten times or more. The DNA of the CDR3 is TGTGCCAGCAGCTTAGCACTGCGGGGCCGGCAGTATTTT. It encodes CASSLALRGRQYF. The V and J genes are TRBV7-2 and TRBJ2-3, with a weak D call TRBD2 (6 bases). Germline CDR1 and CDR2: SGHTA and FQGNSA. Trimming shortened V by 0 bases and J by 11 bases, and 12 bases separated the two germline ends. The CDR3 loop spans 13 amino acids.

The sample holds many counts of this clonotype. The CDR3 bases are TGTGCCAGCAGCTTCGGGTCACCCCTCCACTTT. This sequence encodes CASSFGSPLHF. The J gene is TRBJ1-6, the V gene TRBV12-3 or TRBV12-4; D uncertain. The CDR3 is 11 amino acids. Trimming took 6 bases from V and 10 from J, leaving 7 bases between them.

The rearrangement uses TRBV5-1 and TRBJ1-1; D is perhaps TRBD1 (6 bases). This CDR3 contains 12 residues. Between the trimmed V and J ends, which lost 1 base and 8 bases, there was a span of 9 bases. Germline assignment: CDR1 SGHRS and CDR2 YFSETQ. The DNA for the CDR3 is TGCGCCAGCAGCTTGACGGGACAAGAAGCTTTCTTT. Translated: CASSLTGQEAFF.

This clonotype was seen a few times. CDR3 bases: TGTGCCAGCAGTTTGGGGGACAGGGTCCAGTCACCCCTCCACTTT. Translating gives CASSLGDRVQSPLHF. This sequence joins TRBV12-3 or TRBV12-4 and TRBJ1-6; 9 nucleotides match TRBD1. J was trimmed by 10 bases and V by 3 bases; bases with no gene match: 7. This CDR3 region has 15 residues.

This clonotype has a handful of counts. The rearrangement joins TRBV7-9 to TRBJ1-6, with D possibly being TRBD1 (5 bases). Germline V lookup: CDR1 SEHNR, CDR2 FQNEAQ (reference sequence). The V end was cut by 4 bases, the J end by 3 bases, with 10 bases between. The CDR3 is 15 residues long. The CDR3 DNA sequence: TGTGCCAGCAGCTCCGACAGTTTCTATAATTCACCCCTCCACTTT. It translates to CASSSDSFYNSPLHF.

Ten or more counts support this clonotype. The rearrangement links TRBV2 to TRBJ2-7; 9 bases line up with TRBD1. The CDR3 is made up of 15 amino acids. Germline V gives CDR1 SNHLY, CDR2 FYNNEI. V lost 6 bases to trimming and J lost 1 base; unmatched junction nucleotides: 7. CDR3 bases: TGTGCCAGCAGGGAACAGGGGGCTGTATCCTACGAGCAGTACTTC. Protein sequence: CASREQGAVSYEQYF.

There are a few counts of this clonotype. This rearrangement joins TRBV20-1 to TRBJ2-7, with a tentative D call TRBD1 (6 bases). Germline V CDR1 and CDR2: DFQATT, SNEGSKA (reference sequence). The CDR3 runs to 15 residues. Trimming stripped 1 base from V and 2 bases from J, with 15 bases between. The CDR3 spells CSARARWTEAYEQYV. DNA of the CDR3: TGCAGTGCTAGAGCGAGGTGGACAGAAGCCTACGAGCAGTACGTC.